This T cell receptor beta chain was recovered during a study of T cells in Graves' hyperthyroidism and ophthalmopathy. This CDR3 has 14 residues. The trim removed 5 bases at V and 7 bases at J, leaving 10 bases unmatched. Germline V gene sequence: CDR1 SGHVS, CDR2 FQNEAQ. General study findings and limits: Prediction of ophthalmopathy progression came a median roughly 6.4 months pre-onset.

The table lists this clonotype with a few counts. As yet, its antigen is unknown. Amplified TCR beta CDR3 regions came from RNA transcripts. HTBI primers drove first-round RT-PCR of the TCR CDR3. One entry per CDR3 protein, called by TCRdb with MiXCR from the multiplex PCR reads. The repertoire has hundreds of thousands of distinct CDR3 sequences, approximately 19% of them found once; the top ten carry around 15%. The sample of blood was obtained at first hyperthyroidism diagnosis (before any ophthalmopathy symptoms). The chain has TRBV7-8 and TRBJ1-1, with 7 bases aligning to TRBD1. The TCR was taken from a woman aged 50 to 65 with Graves' hyperthyroidism that later progressed to Graves' ophthalmopathy. Sequencing input: blood. CDR3 bases: TGTGCCAGCAGCGGAACAGGGGAGACATATGAAGCTTTCTTT. It encodes CASSGTGETYEAFF.